This T cell receptor (beta chain) was recovered during a study of blood T cell repertoires in COVID-19. Whole-study context: COVID-19 samples collected from the United States, Italy and Spain covered acute and convalescent phases. From T cells, B-cell-depleted T cells, or PBMCs came the material, which was cDNA or gDNA.

The CDR3 spans 14 residues. The germline gives CDR1 SGDLS, CDR2 YYNGEE. The germline V and J ends were trimmed by 0 bases and 1 base, with 4 bases remaining between them. How the authors handled the data: Using reference gene primer amplification, nucleated cell counts were estimated. Method: immunoSEQ multiplex PCR; TCRdb's copy keeps in-frame clones and lacks some. V and J calls and clone size are copied from that table; D and trimming were computed from the DNA. The repertoire holds fewer than 300,000 clones, 65% to 90% seen once, with about an eighth in the top ten. This TCR was recovered from a human donor in a cohort sampled during active COVID-19. The genes are TRBV9 and TRBJ2-2; D remains ambiguous. The source material was peripheral blood. CDR3 protein: CASSVARNTGELFF. Here the CDR3 DNA reads TGTGCCAGCAGCGTAGCCAGGAACACCGGGGAGCTGTTTTTT. Complete variable domain (other parts from reference TRBV9 and TRBJ2-2): DSGVTQTPKHLITATGQRVTLRCSPRSGDLSVYWYQQSLDQGLQFLIQYYNGEERAKGNILERFSAQQFPDLHSELNLSSLELGDSALYFCASSVARNTGELFFGEGSRLTVL.